This T cell receptor beta chain was retrieved from a study of T-cell memory formation after mild COVID-19. Study in general: The study found TCR clusters largely donor specific. Regarding the study as a whole: SARS-CoV-2 specificity of second-wave clones peaking day 37 was unconfirmed.

Regarding this clonotype: Its antigen is currently unknown.

UMIs and sample barcodes were carried by the TCR alpha and TCR beta cDNA libraries that 5'RACE produced using constant-segment primers. TCRdb called the 5' RACE reads again in MiXCR, with one record for every CDR3 protein. Of about 470,000 distinct CDR3 sequences in the sample, about 23% were seen once. V was pared by 5 bases and J by 1 base, with 8 bases between. Per germline, CDR1 LNHDA and CDR2 SQIVND (reference sequence). This CDR3 is built from 13 residues. V gene TRBV19 combines with J gene TRBJ1-2; D is ambiguous. Sequencing input: PBMCs or a T cell subset sorted from them (not recorded which). The sequence came from an adult woman who had mild COVID-19 (a few samples of this study predate the infection). Cell type and time point are not known. The CDR3 spells CASSPQSNYGYTF. CDR3 DNA: TGTGCCAGTAGTCCACAGAGTAACTATGGCTACACCTTC. The full variable domain, in which reference TRBV19 and TRBJ1-2 provide the parts outside the CDR3, is DGGITQSPKYLFRKEGQNVTLSCEQNLNHDAMYWYRQDPGQGLRLIYYSQIVNDFQKGDIAEGYSVSREKKESFPLTVTSAQKNPTAFYLCASSPQSNYGYTFGSGTRLTVV.